Listed here are 24 T cell receptor beta chains from one sample, sequenced in a study of OX40 agonist ivuxolimab in advanced cancers. Clones were read by immunoSEQ multiplex PCR, and TCRdb kept only the in-frame ones, dropping some. The data contain about 79,000 clones, 88% of them singletons. Sequencing was performed on CD4+ or CD8+ T cells sorted from blood, taken in a trial of the OX40 agonist ivuxolimab. These TCRs come from an adult with an advanced solid tumor such as melanoma, head and neck, liver or kidney cancer.

The rearrangement uses TRBV7-8 and TRBJ2-5; unclear D gene. The CDR3 spans 15 residues. Trimming removed 1 base from V and 4 bases from J, with 13 bases in between. CDR1 and CDR2 (germline): SGHVS, FQNEAQ. DNA of the CDR3: TGTGCCAGCAGCTTAGGCAGTGGGGTGGGAGAGACCCAGTACTTC. Translating it yields CASSLGSGVGETQYF.

The chain links TRBV21-1 to TRBJ1-5; no check of the table's D call, TRBD1, against the DNA was made. TRBV21-1 is a pseudogene locus. The CDR3 has 15 amino acids. In DNA form, the CDR3 reads TGTGCCAGCAGCAAAGCTGGCAGGGGGTGGCAGCCCCAGCATTTT. It is translated as CASSKAGRGWQPQHF.

This clone was seen a handful of times. The chain recombines TRBV2 with TRBJ2-3; D is undetermined. The V end lost 1 base, the J end lost 7 bases, and 9 bases lay between the germline ends. Germline values: CDR1 SNHLY, CDR2 FYNNEI. CDR3 length: 13 amino acids. The CDR3 nucleotides read TGTGCCAGCAGTGAAGAATGGCGGAATACGCAGTATTTT. It specifies CASSEEWRNTQYF.

This chain links TRBV7-2 with TRBJ2-1; D is uncertain. Germline-derived CDR1 and CDR2 are SGHTA and FQGNSA. The CDR3 contains 13 residues. Trimming stripped 0 bases from V and 5 bases from J, with 5 bases between. The CDR3 is CASSLAANNEQFF. The CDR3, as DNA: TGTGCCAGCAGCTTAGCAGCAAACAATGAGCAGTTCTTC.

The chain is built from TRBV28 and TRBJ1-5; 7 nucleotides match TRBD1. The junction had 8 bases not matched to a gene; V was cut back by 6 bases and J by 0 bases. Germline CDR1 and CDR2: MDHEN and SYDVKM. The CDR3 runs to 16 residues. This CDR3 is CASRSGGTDSNQPQHF. For the CDR3, the DNA is TGTGCCAGCAGATCCGGAGGGACAGATAGCAATCAGCCCCAGCATTTT.

This chain joins TRBV6-5 and TRBJ1-2, with TRBD1 matching over 12 bases. CDR3 length: 16 amino acids. Trimming at V came to 4 bases and at J to 7 bases, leaving 10 bases not matched to a gene. Germline V CDR1 and CDR2: MNHEY, SVGAGI. Here the CDR3 DNA reads TGTGCCAGCAGTTCTTCTAGGGACAGGGGGCGCGGTGGCTACACCTTC. Its translation: CASSSSRDRGRGGYTF.

The rearrangement joins TRBV25-1 to TRBJ1-2, with D unclear. Germline lookup yields CDR1 MGHDK and CDR2 SYGVNS. V was cut by 1 base and J by 6 bases, with 18 bases left in between. The CDR3 is 16 amino acids. CDR3 sequence: CASSESDGRQRNGYTF. CDR3 bases: TGTGCCAGCAGTGAATCCGACGGCAGGCAACGCAATGGCTACACCTTC.

This clone has a handful of counts. The chain couples TRBV7-8 to TRBJ1-2; D possibly corresponds to TRBD1 (6 bases). CDR1 and CDR2 from the germline V gene are SGHVS and FQNEAQ. V lost 1 base and J 7 bases, leaving 10 bases between the germline ends. The CDR3 sequence is 13 residues long. The CDR3 here is CASSLVRGSGYTF. The CDR3 nucleotides are TGTGCCAGCAGCTTAGTGAGGGGGAGTGGCTACACCTTC.

Comment on this clone: Other DNA sequences in the sample encode the same CDR3. V usage is TRBV27 and J usage is TRBJ1-4, with D unresolved. The CDR3 consists of 12 residues. CDR1 and CDR2 from the germline V gene are MNHEY and SMNVEV (reference sequence). Trimming took 11 bases from V and 8 from J, leaving 15 bases between them. CDR3 region: CASSHGGEKLFF. As DNA, the CDR3 is TGTGCCTCCTCCCATGGCGGAGAAAAACTGTTTTTT.

With respect to this clone: The junction departs from the called germline gene at one end, perhaps through a read error. Other DNA variants within this sample encode the same CDR3. The genes are TRBV4-1 and TRBJ2-7, with 7 bases fitting TRBD1. Looked up from germline, CDR1 is MGHRA and CDR2 is YSYEKL. CDR3 size: 16 residues. The DNA for the CDR3 is TGTGCCAGCAGCCAAAGGGCCGGGACAGATACCTACGAGCAGTACTTC. Its protein product is CASSQRAGTDTYEQYF.

This clone has only one observation. The chain joins TRBV5-1 to TRBJ2-1, with D maybe TRBD2 (6 bases). V dropped 0 bases and J dropped 8 bases, with 15 bases sitting between them. The V gene's germline CDR1 is SGHRS and CDR2 YFSETQ. The CDR3 contains 15 residues. The CDR3 DNA sequence: TGCGCCAGCAGCTTGGGCGGGGATCGGACGGATGAGCAGTTCTTC. Its protein product is CASSLGGDRTDEQFF.

The V and J genes are TRBV6-1 and TRBJ2-7, with D tentatively TRBD1 (6 bases). The CDR3 is 15 amino acids. Germline V CDR1 and CDR2: MNHNS, SASEGT. The ends were cut back, 0 bases at V and 1 base at J, with 10 bases in the middle. For the CDR3, the DNA is TGTGCCAGCAGTGAAGCTCGGACAGCATCCTACGAGCAGTACTTC. Residues: CASSEARTASYEQYF.

This chain uses TRBV20-1 with TRBJ2-7; no firm D call. Trimming stripped 3 bases from V and 1 base from J, with 1 base between. Germline V lookup: CDR1 DFQATT, CDR2 SNEGSKA (reference sequence). The CDR3 is made up of 10 amino acids. CDR3 in DNA: TGCAGTGCTAGGTCCTACGAGCAGTACTTC. This sequence encodes CSARSYEQYF.

The chain employs TRBV2 and TRBJ1-3; tentatively, D is TRBD1 (5 bases). CDR3 size: 15 residues. The germline CDR1 and CDR2 sequences are SNHLY and FYNNEI. The V gene lost 5 bases and the J gene lost 4 bases, with 15 bases spanning the gap. CDR3 nucleotide sequence: TGTGCCAGCAGTTTGACAGACGCAGCGGGAAACACCATATATTTT. This codes for CASSLTDAAGNTIYF.

This rearrangement joins TRBV19 to TRBJ2-3; tentatively, D is TRBD1 (5 bases). V gave up 5 bases and J gave up 4 bases, with 19 bases separating them. This CDR3 has 16 amino acids. Germline assignment: CDR1 LNHDA and CDR2 SQIVND (reference sequence). The CDR3 loop reads CASSPRRASVPDTQYF. CDR3 bases: TGTGCCAGTAGTCCCCGCAGGGCGAGCGTTCCAGATACGCAGTATTTT. Supplemented by reference TRBV19 and TRBJ2-3, the full variable domain reads DGGITQSPKYLFRKEGQNVTLSCEQNLNHDAMYWYRQDPGQGLRLIYYSQIVNDFQKGDIAEGYSVSREKKESFPLTVTSAQKNPTAFYLCASSPRRASVPDTQYFGPGTRLTVL.

V is TRBV5-1 and J is TRBJ2-7; D perhaps matches TRBD2 (5 bases). This CDR3 is built from 14 residues. V lost 5 bases and J lost 1, with 13 bases in between. Germline V gene data show CDR1 as SGHRS and CDR2 as YFSETQ. The CDR3: CASRDSVASYEQYF. CDR3 in DNA: TGCGCCAGCAGGGATAGCGTGGCGTCCTACGAGCAGTACTTC.

The genes are TRBV11-2 and TRBJ2-1; 7 positions match TRBD1. V was pared by 3 bases and J by 3 bases, with 2 bases of the junction left unmatched. The CDR3 extends over 14 amino acids. Germline CDR1 is SGHAT and CDR2 is FQNNGV. The CDR3 region has the DNA TGTGCCAGCAGCTTCGACAGGGTCTACAATGAGCAGTTCTTC. Its protein product is CASSFDRVYNEQFF.

The gene calls are TRBV19 and TRBJ2-3; weak D call: TRBD1 (5 bases). Germline-derived CDR1 and CDR2 are LNHDA and SQIVND (reference sequence). The CDR3 is made up of 15 amino acids. Trimming left V 2 bases short and J 1 base short, with 10 bases between. The CDR3 sequence is CASSIQGRGTDTQYF. For the CDR3, the DNA is TGTGCCAGTAGTATACAGGGCCGGGGCACAGATACGCAGTATTTT.

This clone has a single count. V usage is TRBV10-3 and J usage is TRBJ1-2; unclear D gene. Germline values: CDR1 ENHRY, CDR2 SYGVKD. The CDR3 consists of 14 residues. Trimming stripped 5 bases from V and 4 bases from J, with 14 bases between. In nucleotides, the CDR3 is TGTGCCATCAGTATAGAACCTGTAACCTATGGCTACACCTTC. It yields the protein CAISIEPVTYGYTF.

The CDR3 here is CAISVDRANTEAFF. In nucleotides, the CDR3 is TGTGCCATCAGTGTTGACAGGGCGAACACTGAAGCTTTCTTT. V is TRBV10-3 and J is TRBJ1-1; 7 nucleotides match TRBD1. The CDR3 sequence is 14 residues long. J lost 1 base, V lost 4 bases, and 3 bases had no gene match. Germline values: CDR1 ENHRY, CDR2 SYGVKD.

The chain uses TRBV7-8 and TRBJ2-3; D not certain. Trimming cost V 5 bases and J 0 bases, with 6 bases left between them. Germline CDR1 and CDR2: SGHVS and FQNEAQ. The CDR3 has 13 residues. CDR3 in DNA: TGTGCCAGCAGCCCACTTAGCACAGATACGCAGTATTTT. Its protein product is CASSPLSTDTQYF. Supplemented by reference TRBV7-8 and TRBJ2-3, the full variable domain reads GAGVSQSPRYKVAKRGQDVALRCDPISGHVSLFWYQQALGQGPEFLTYFQNEAQLDKSGLPSDRFFAERPEGSVSTLKIQRTQQEDSAVYLCASSPLSTDTQYFGPGTRLTVL.

The rearrangement links TRBV27 to TRBJ1-2; a possible D gene is TRBD1 (5 bases). Germline-derived CDR1 and CDR2 are MNHEY and SMNVEV (reference sequence). The ends were cut back, 5 bases at V and 8 bases at J, with 18 bases in the middle. The CDR3 covers 14 residues. The CDR3 DNA reads as TGTGCCAGCAGTCCGAAAGCCACAGGATTGGGCTACACCTTC. It is translated as CASSPKATGLGYTF.

This chain connects TRBV2 to TRBJ1-5, with D unresolved. Trimming shortened V by 0 bases and J by 11 bases, and 14 bases separated the two germline ends. Germline assignment: CDR1 SNHLY and CDR2 FYNNEI. This CDR3 region has 14 residues. The CDR3 reads CASSEALGRLAQHF. The CDR3 coding sequence is TGTGCCAGCAGTGAAGCGCTTGGCCGTCTGGCCCAGCATTTT.

This sequence joins TRBV12-2 and TRBJ1-5. TRBV12-2 is deemed a pseudogene. CDR3 length: 14 amino acids. The CDR3 sequence is CASRLKGSNQPQHF. The CDR3 DNA reads TGTGCAAGTCGCTTAAAAGGGAGCAATCAGCCCCAGCATTTT.